This passage covers 5 T cell receptor beta chains from one sample sequenced in a study of blood T cell repertoires in COVID-19. The table came from immunoSEQ multiplex PCR; TCRdb's copy has only in-frame clones and leaves some out. The sample consists of roughly 180,000 clones, about 80% of them appearing once. Specimen: PBMCs or T cells enriched from blood (not recorded which). The receptors come from a man between 50 and 59 years old who had recovered from COVID-19.

This rearrangement joins TRBV6-5 to TRBJ2-1; D may be TRBD2 (7 bases). The CDR3 runs to 15 residues. Germline CDR1 and CDR2: MNHEY and SVGAGI. Trimming pared 6 bases from V and 7 bases from J, leaving 19 bases between. For the CDR3, the DNA is TGTGCCAGCAGGCCGGAGGGGGGGCGACCTAATGAGCAGTTCTTC. Translated: CASRPEGGRPNEQFF.

This chain joins TRBV12-5 and TRBJ1-2; D ambiguous. Germline V gene lookup returns CDR1 LGHNT and CDR2 FRNRAP. Between the trimmed V and J ends, which lost 4 bases and 5 bases, there was a span of 11 bases. The length of the CDR3 is 13 residues. The CDR3 DNA reads as TGTGCTAGTGGTTCATCTCAGGCGTATGGCTACACCTTC. Its translation: CASGSSQAYGYTF.

Turning to this clone: One end of the junction fails to match germline, which may point to a read error. The gene calls are TRBV28 and TRBJ1-2, with TRBD1 identical over 12 bases. The germline gives CDR1 MDHEN, CDR2 SYDVKM. The CDR3 sequence is 15 residues long. This chain's CDR3 is CASILGTGGAYGYTF. In DNA, the CDR3 is TGTGCCAGCATTTTAGGGACAGGGGGCGCCTATGGCTACACCTTC.

This clone was observed a few times. This chain links TRBV4-1 with TRBJ2-4, with D hard to call. Trimming pared 4 bases from V and 5 bases from J, leaving 9 bases between. The germline CDR1 and CDR2 sequences are MGHRA and YSYEKL. The CDR3 is 13 amino acids. For the CDR3, the DNA is TGCGCCAGCAGCCCTATCTCCCAAAACATTCAGTACTTC. Encoded protein: CASSPISQNIQYF.

In DNA form, the CDR3 reads TGTGCCAGCAGCAATTCGCAGAGCGGGAGTCGGGGAACGGGCTACTACAATGAGCAGTTCTTC. It codes for CASSNSQSGSRGTGYYNEQFF. This chain joins TRBV13 and TRBJ2-1; 8 bases agree with TRBD2. The CDR3 has 21 amino acids. Germline CDR1 reads PRHDT; CDR2 reads FYEKMQ (reference sequence). The V and J ends lost 5 bases and 3 bases, in that order; junction bases with no gene match: 24. Based on the CDR3 plus reference TRBV13 and TRBJ2-1, the full variable domain is AAGVIQSPRHLIKEKRETATLKCYPIPRHDTVYWYQQGPGQDPQFLISFYEKMQSDKGSIPDRFSAQQFSDYHSELNMSSLELGDSALYFCASSNSQSGSRGTGYYNEQFFGPGTRLTVL.